This is a list of T cell receptor beta chains from one sample in a study of blood T cell repertoires in COVID-19. Assay used: immunoSEQ multiplex PCR; TCRdb lists only in-frame clones, some missing. The profile shows 450,000 or so clones, roughly 90% of them singletons. Material for sequencing was peripheral blood. These receptors all stem from a young man with COVID-19, enrolled during active disease. Each CDR3 is given with its conserved first and last residue. The order of the fields is clone size, V gene, J gene, D gene, CDR3 protein, CDR3 DNA. D genes are given only for firm matches. Clone size is stated in some rows and not others, as once, few, many or a class when expanded.

abundance: once
v_gene: TRBV7-9
j_gene: TRBJ2-2
d_gene: TRBD2
CDR3aa: CASSPGLAGRGELFF
CDR3nt: TGTGCCAGCAGCCCTGGACTAGCAGGGAGAGGGGAGCTGTTTTTT

abundance: NA
v_gene: TRBV12-5
j_gene: TRBJ2-7
d_gene: TRBD1
CDR3aa: CASASPGTGINEQYF
CDR3nt: TGTGCTAGTGCCTCCCCCGGGACAGGGATCAACGAGCAGTACTTC

abundance: NA
v_gene: TRBV19
j_gene: TRBJ1-5
d_gene: TRBD1
CDR3aa: CASSRTGRRNQPQHF
CDR3nt: TGTGCCAGTAGTCGGACAGGAAGAAGAAATCAGCCCCAGCATTTT

abundance: NA
v_gene: TRBV7-9
j_gene: TRBJ2-7
d_gene: NA
CDR3aa: CASRGHTYEQYF
CDR3nt: TGTGCCAGCCGCGGACATACCTACGAGCAGTACTTC

abundance: NA
v_gene: TRBV21-1
j_gene: TRBJ2-1
d_gene: NA
CDR3aa: CASSRENLTGLGNEQFF
CDR3nt: TGTGCCAGCAGCAGAGAGAACTTGACAGGGCTCGGCAATGAGCAGTTCTTC

abundance: NA
v_gene: TRBV5-1
j_gene: TRBJ2-7
d_gene: TRBD1
CDR3aa: CASSLRTGDDEQYF
CDR3nt: TGCGCCAGCAGCCTCCGGACAGGCGACGACGAGCAGTACTTC

abundance: NA
v_gene: TRBV11-2
j_gene: TRBJ2-1
d_gene: TRBD1
CDR3aa: CASSFNTGGRSYNEQFF
CDR3nt: TGTGCCAGCAGCTTCAATACAGGGGGCAGATCCTACAATGAGCAGTTCTTC

abundance: NA
v_gene: TRBV19
j_gene: TRBJ2-1
d_gene: TRBD2
CDR3aa: CASSAGTSGGAYNEQFF
CDR3nt: TGTGCCAGCTCCGCCGGGACTAGCGGGGGCGCCTACAATGAGCAGTTCTTC

abundance: NA
v_gene: TRBV19
j_gene: TRBJ1-1
d_gene: TRBD1
CDR3aa: CASRETGDTEAFF
CDR3nt: TGTGCCAGTAGAGAGACAGGGGACACTGAAGCTTTCTTT

abundance: NA
v_gene: TRBV5-1
j_gene: TRBJ1-1
d_gene: TRBD1
CDR3aa: CASSLQQGDTEAFF
CDR3nt: TGCGCCAGCAGCTTGCAACAGGGGGACACTGAAGCTTTCTTT

abundance: NA
v_gene: TRBV2
j_gene: TRBJ2-2
d_gene: NA
CDR3aa: CASSRTTEGSGELFF
CDR3nt: TGTGCCAGCAGTCGGACTACCGAAGGCTCCGGGGAGCTGTTTTTT

abundance: NA
v_gene: TRBV19
j_gene: TRBJ2-1
d_gene: NA
CDR3aa: CASSFQIHNEQFF
CDR3nt: TGTGCCAGTAGTTTCCAAATTCACAATGAGCAGTTCTTC

abundance: once
v_gene: TRBV13
j_gene: TRBJ1-4
d_gene: NA
CDR3aa: CASSGIGQREKLFF
CDR3nt: TGTGCCAGCAGCGGAATAGGACAGAGGGAAAAACTGTTTTTT

abundance: NA
v_gene: TRBV2
j_gene: TRBJ2-5
d_gene: NA
CDR3aa: CASSGTRETQYF
CDR3nt: TGTGCCAGCTCCGGGACAAGGGAGACCCAGTACTTC

abundance: NA
v_gene: TRBV20-1
j_gene: TRBJ2-1
d_gene: NA
CDR3aa: CSASRQGYNEQFF
CDR3nt: TGCAGTGCTAGTCGTCAGGGCTACAATGAGCAGTTCTTC

abundance: NA
v_gene: TRBV13
j_gene: TRBJ2-3
d_gene: TRBD2
CDR3aa: CASSSRLAGVDTQYF
CDR3nt: TGTGCCAGCAGCTCCAGACTAGCGGGAGTCGATACGCAGTATTTT

abundance: NA
v_gene: TRBV5-6
j_gene: TRBJ2-7
d_gene: NA
CDR3aa: CASSFKTRRYEQYF
CDR3nt: TGTGCCAGCAGCTTTAAGACTAGGCGCTACGAGCAGTACTTC

abundance: few
v_gene: TRBV30
j_gene: TRBJ2-7
d_gene: TRBD1
CDR3aa: CAWSSSGDRENF
CDR3nt: TGTGCCTGGAGCTCCTCGGGGGACAGGGAGAACTTC

abundance: NA
v_gene: TRBV6-5
j_gene: TRBJ2-5
d_gene: TRBD2
CDR3aa: CASSLTSGQETQYF
CDR3nt: TGTGCCAGCAGCCTCACTAGCGGTCAAGAGACCCAGTACTTC

abundance: NA
v_gene: TRBV11-3
j_gene: TRBJ2-7
d_gene: NA
CDR3aa: CASSLDFGSSDEQYF
CDR3nt: TGTGCCAGCAGCTTAGATTTTGGTAGTTCGGACGAGCAGTACTTC

abundance: once
v_gene: TRBV11-2
j_gene: TRBJ1-2
d_gene: TRBD1
CDR3aa: CASSLGPGGSYGYTF
CDR3nt: TGTGCCAGCAGCTTAGGCCCAGGGGGCAGCTATGGCTACACCTTC

abundance: once
v_gene: TRBV7-2
j_gene: TRBJ2-7
d_gene: TRBD2
CDR3aa: CASSFSSGGAYEQYF
CDR3nt: TGTGCCAGCAGCTTTTCAAGCGGGGGGGCCTACGAGCAGTACTTC

abundance: once
v_gene: TRBV6-5
j_gene: TRBJ2-5
d_gene: TRBD1
CDR3aa: CASSYSRQGQETQYF
CDR3nt: TGTGCCAGCAGTTACTCGAGACAGGGACAAGAGACCCAGTACTTC

abundance: once
v_gene: TRBV5-6
j_gene: TRBJ2-7
d_gene: NA
CDR3aa: CASSLVPGNYEQYF
CDR3nt: TGTGCCAGCAGCTTGGTCCCGGGGAACTACGAGCAGTACTTC

abundance: once
v_gene: TRBV11-2
j_gene: TRBJ2-3
d_gene: NA
CDR3aa: CASSYGWGGAADTQYF
CDR3nt: TGTGCCAGCAGCTATGGGTGGGGCGGGGCGGCAGATACGCAGTATTTT

abundance: NA
v_gene: TRBV7-2
j_gene: TRBJ2-1
d_gene: NA
CDR3aa: CASSRETLSYNEQFF
CDR3nt: TGTGCCAGCAGCAGGGAGACCCTTTCCTACAATGAGCAGTTCTTC

abundance: NA
v_gene: TRBV2
j_gene: TRBJ2-2
d_gene: TRBD1
CDR3aa: CASSEQDRAEVAGELFF
CDR3nt: TGTGCCAGCAGTGAACAGGACAGGGCAGAGGTGGCCGGGGAGCTGTTTTTT

abundance: NA
v_gene: TRBV13
j_gene: TRBJ2-5
d_gene: NA
CDR3aa: CASSLVGGGETQYF
CDR3nt: TGTGCCAGCAGCTTAGTAGGGGGAGGGGAGACCCAGTACTTC